A single sample gave rise to the 18 T cell receptor beta chains below, sequenced in a study of identical twins. In TCRdb, the 5' RACE reads were re-called with MiXCR into one record per CDR3 protein. The table records around 670,000 distinct CDR3 sequences, around 6% of them present only once. Sample: naive T cells sorted from blood. Every receptor here comes from a man between 18 and 35 years old in good health.

Only a few counts were recorded for this clonotype. This chain uses TRBV6-1 with TRBJ2-7; 8 bases align to TRBD2. There are 17 residues in the CDR3. CDR1 and CDR2 from the germline V gene are MNHNS and SASEGT. Unmatched junction bases numbered 21, after V lost 8 bases and J lost 6 bases. The CDR3 DNA sequence: TGTGCCAGCGGGCTTGGTCTAGGTGGCGGGAGGATCTCCGAGCAGTACGTC. It specifies CASGLGLGGGRISEQYV.

A word on this clonotype: One end of the junction does not line up with germline, which may come from a read error. The chain employs TRBV5-1 and TRBJ2-7; D is possibly TRBD2 (6 bases). Germline V lookup: CDR1 SGHRS, CDR2 YFSETQ. The CDR3 runs 15 residues. CDR3 protein: CTSSLASGDSYEQYF. The CDR3 DNA reads as TGCACCAGCAGCTTGGCCTCGGGGGACTCCTACGAGCAGTACTTC. Full variable domain (remainder filled in from reference TRBV5-1 and TRBJ2-7): KAGVTQTPRYLIKTRGQQVTLSCSPISGHRSVSWYQQTPGQGLQFLFEYFSETQRNKGNFPGRFSGRQFSNSRSEMNVSTLELGDSALYLCTSSLASGDSYEQYFGPGTRLTVT.

A few counts support this clonotype. V and J are TRBV2 and TRBJ2-3; TRBD1 matches 10 bases. J was trimmed by 4 bases and V by 4 bases; bases with no gene match: 5. The CDR3 sequence is 15 residues long. CDR1 and CDR2 from the germline V gene are SNHLY and FYNNEI. In DNA form, the CDR3 reads TGTGCCAGCAGTGTGTGGGACAGGGGTGCAGATACGCAGTATTTT. This codes for CASSVWDRGADTQYF. Variable domain in full (rest from reference TRBV2 and TRBJ2-3): EPEVTQTPSHQVTQMGQEVILRCVPISNHLYFYWYRQILGQKVEFLVSFYNNEISEKSEIFDDQFSVERPDGSNFTLKIRSTKLEDSAMYFCASSVWDRGADTQYFGPGTRLTVL.

There are many counts of this clonotype. The chain links TRBV28 to TRBJ1-5, with D possibly being TRBD1 (5 bases). V was cut by 0 bases and J by 2 bases, with 11 bases left in between. Germline values: CDR1 MDHEN, CDR2 SYDVKM. The CDR3 spans 16 residues. The CDR3 coding sequence is TGTGCCAGCAGTTTATGGGCAGGGATCGGCAATCAGCCCCAGCATTTT. This translates into CASSLWAGIGNQPQHF.

There are many counts of this clonotype. The V and J genes are TRBV12-3 or TRBV12-4 and TRBJ1-4; 8 bases are a match to TRBD1. The CDR3 consists of 14 residues. V lost 6 bases to trimming and J lost 10 bases; unmatched junction nucleotides: 10. Written as DNA, the CDR3 is TGTGCCAGCAGCCACGACAGGGGTTTGGGAAAACTGTTTTTT. Translated: CASSHDRGLGKLFF.

This clonotype has ten or more counts. J is TRBJ2-3 and V is TRBV2, with 12 bases that match TRBD2. The CDR3 runs 16 residues. Germline V gene data show CDR1 as SNHLY and CDR2 as FYNNEI. The V and J ends lost 6 bases and 9 bases, in that order; junction bases with no gene match: 13. Written as DNA, the CDR3 is TGTGCCAGCAGACGCTCGACTAGCGGGAGTTCAGGAACGCAGTATTTT. Amino acids: CASRRSTSGSSGTQYF.

The chain links TRBV29-1 to TRBJ2-3; TRBD1 might be the D (5 bases). The CDR3 runs 13 residues. The germline V gene has CDR1 SQVTM and CDR2 ANQGSEA. CDR3 coding DNA: TGCAGAGGGGATGGCTCTGGTCCGGATACGCAGTATTTT. Protein: CRGDGSGPDTQYF.

This clonotype was picked up a small number of times. The chain uses TRBV2 and TRBJ2-7; D is tentatively TRBD1 or TRBD2 (5 bases each). The CDR3 loop spans 13 amino acids. Trimming pared 3 bases from V and 3 bases from J, leaving 9 bases between. The germline V gene encodes CDR1 SNHLY and CDR2 FYNNEI. In DNA form, the CDR3 reads TGTGCCAGCAGTGAGGAGAGGGGCTACGAGCAGTACTTC. This codes for CASSEERGYEQYF.

The sample holds many counts of this clonotype. This chain connects TRBV29-1 to TRBJ2-4, with D unresolved. The V end lost 4 bases, the J end lost 2 bases, and 6 bases lay between the germline ends. Germline loops: CDR1 SQVTM, CDR2 ANQGSEA. There are 12 residues in the CDR3. This chain's CDR3 is CSVGVTKNIQYF. The CDR3 coding sequence is TGCAGCGTTGGGGTGACCAAAAACATTCAGTACTTC.

This clonotype was detected many times. The chain combines TRBV6-5 with TRBJ2-7; possibly TRBD1 for D (6 bases). CDR1 MNHEY and CDR2 SVGAGI come from the germline V gene. The CDR3 loop spans 17 amino acids. Deletions cut 0 bases from V and 0 bases from J, with 15 bases between. CDR3 residues: CASSYSKQGPNSYEQYF. CDR3 in DNA: TGTGCCAGCAGTTACTCTAAGCAGGGGCCAAACTCCTACGAGCAGTACTTC.

This clonotype was counted at least ten times. The chain couples TRBV7-9 to TRBJ2-3, with 8 bases fitting TRBD2. CDR3 size: 15 residues. Trimming took 5 bases from V and 5 from J; bases not matched to a gene: 9. Germline loops: CDR1 SEHNR, CDR2 FQNEAQ (reference sequence). In DNA, the CDR3 is TGTGCCAGCAGCCGAGTAACGGGAGGGCGAGATACGCAGTATTTT. Translated: CASSRVTGGRDTQYF.

This clonotype was observed a few times. The CDR3 reads CASREPGLAGGEQFF. The CDR3 nucleotides read TGTGCCAGCAGGGAACCGGGACTAGCGGGAGGTGAGCAGTTCTTC. The chain joins TRBV2 to TRBJ2-1, with TRBD2 matching over 15 bases. Germline CDR1 and CDR2: SNHLY and FYNNEI. J was trimmed by 9 bases and V by 6 bases; bases with no gene match: 6. The CDR3 loop spans 15 amino acids. The full variable domain, in which reference TRBV2 and TRBJ2-1 provide the parts outside the CDR3, is EPEVTQTPSHQVTQMGQEVILRCVPISNHLYFYWYRQILGQKVEFLVSFYNNEISEKSEIFDDQFSVERPDGSNFTLKIRSTKLEDSAMYFCASREPGLAGGEQFFGPGTRLTVL.

This clonotype showed up many times. The chain joins TRBV27 to TRBJ2-7; D uncertain. This CDR3 has 14 residues. Trimming cost V 6 bases and J 8 bases, with 20 bases left between them. In germline, CDR1 is MNHEY, CDR2 SMNVEV (reference sequence). This CDR3 is CASSPYDTTNKQYV. The CDR3 DNA is TGTGCCAGCAGCCCTTACGATACAACTAACAAGCAGTACGTC.

The chain is built from TRBV18 and TRBJ2-7, with D tentatively TRBD2 (6 bases). CDR1 is KGHSH and CDR2 is LQKENI in the germline V gene. Trimming removed 2 bases at V and 3 bases at J, with 8 bases between. The CDR3 is 13 amino acids. The DNA for the CDR3 is TGTGCCAGCTCACCAATGACTAGCTACGAGCAGTACTTC. Its protein product is CASSPMTSYEQYF.

The rearrangement links TRBV6-5 to TRBJ2-1, with D perhaps assigned TRBD1 or TRBD2 (5 bases each). V was clipped by 11 bases and J by 9 bases, with 14 bases between them. Per the germline V gene, CDR1 is MNHEY and CDR2 is SVGAGI. The CDR3 is 11 amino acids. As DNA, the CDR3 is TGTGCCGCCGGGGCCGGCGGTGAGCAGTTCTTC. As protein: CAAGAGGEQFF.

Ten or more counts support this clonotype. The chain joins TRBV12-3 or TRBV12-4 to TRBJ2-2; D gene ambiguous. The length of the CDR3 is 13 residues. Trimming removed 3 bases at V and 6 bases at J, with 8 bases between. The CDR3, as DNA: TGTGCCAGCAGTTTTAGAGATCCCGGGGAGCTGTTTTTT. It codes for CASSFRDPGELFF.

This clonotype has at least ten counts. The genes are TRBV27 and TRBJ1-6; D unclear. The CDR3 is made up of 16 amino acids. V was trimmed by 3 bases and J by 8 bases, leaving 17 bases between them. Germline loops: CDR1 MNHEY, CDR2 SMNVEV (reference sequence). CDR3 bases: TGTGCCAGCAGTTTCCGGGCCCCACAACTGCATTCACCCCTCCACTTT. As protein: CASSFRAPQLHSPLHF.

Many counts were recorded for this clonotype. V gene TRBV9 combines with J gene TRBJ2-7; D remains unclear. CDR1 and CDR2 (germline): SGDLS, YYNGEE. The CDR3 is made up of 12 amino acids. Trimming removed 0 bases at V and 7 bases at J, with 8 bases between. As DNA, the CDR3 is TGTGCCAGCAGCGTAGAAGGTCGAGAGCAGTACTTC. Its protein product is CASSVEGREQYF.